This T cell receptor (beta chain) was captured in a study of blood T cell repertoires in COVID-19 (dated by TCRdb to 2018 to 2021). A note on the overall study: Collaborator samples came from the United States, Italy and Spain and covered acute and convalescent phases of COVID-19. The samples were drawn from the first 160 participants of the ongoing ImmuneRACE study and from 1,254 subjects provided by 6 global collaborators. A freely available public database, intended as a resource for researchers studying the immune response to SARS-CoV-2, is where the repertoires were released. The prospective study material was composed of cDNA or gDNA derived from T cells, B-cell-depleted T cells, or PBMCs. The sample metadata nearly always contained a de-identified subject ID, COVID-19 status, age in years and sex. Subjects who had been exposed to COVID-19, were actively infected with it, or had recovered from it provided the deeply sampled blood TCRbeta repertoires that made up the dataset. Where available, HLA class I and class II types were taken from metadata supplied by the sample provider and were not determined by assay-based typing.

Beyond this particular receptor, the publication reports: The amount of clinical and demographic metadata varied by source and participant and was provided uncurated.

TCRbeta CDR3 regions were amplified from genomic DNA using the immunoSEQ Assay, a bias-controlled multiplex PCR. Processing in the source paper ran as follows. The number of nucleated cells in each sample was estimated from the amplification of reference gene primers within the assay. To quantify the absolute abundance of each unique TCRbeta CDR3 rearrangement, sequence reads were collapsed and filtered. For each sample, productive Simpson clonality was calculated as the square root of Simpson's diversity index over productive rearrangements. As stored in TCRdb, this immuneACCESS dataset retains in-frame rearrangements with V and J assigned. A fraction of the clones does not appear; measured against another copy, unresolved V genes explain less than half of the discrepancy, and the remainder lacks a known reason. The V and J calls and clone size were taken over from that table, and D and trimming were inferred from the DNA. This sample has about 170,000 clones in its table, and more than 85% of those were observed once. Together, the top ten hold 7% to 8% of the sample.

As to this clone: Its antigen has not been determined. Base qualities are not provided; no much larger clone lies one nucleotide away.

Collaborating institutions collected whole blood in K2EDTA tubes following their own protocols. For TCRbeta analysis, collaborators shipped samples as frozen whole blood, isolated PBMCs, or DNA extracted from either of those sample types. CDR1 MNHEY and CDR2 SVGEGT were looked up in the germline V gene. Trimming takes 6 bases off V and 8 bases off J; junction bases not matched to a gene: 6. Counted from cysteine to phenylalanine, this CDR3 has 13 amino acids. The sequence is cut down to CDR3 DNA, 39 bases in frame from base 1. The sequencing sample was made of peripheral blood. The chain uses TRBV6-2 or TRBV6-3 and TRBJ1-2, with 10 bases matching TRBD1. The sequence was obtained from an elderly woman in a cohort sampled during active or convalescent COVID-19. For the CDR3, the sequence is CASSSTTGGGYTF. The base sequence is TGTGCCAGCAGCTCCACGACAGGGGGCGGCTACACCTTC.